This T cell receptor (beta chain) is from a study of beta chain features in type 1 diabetes. Study as a whole: No age, gender or cell yield differences were seen between patients and healthy donors.

Expressed TCRB transcripts got sequenced, as all isolated RNA was reverse transcribed. Profiling relied on immunoSEQ multiplex PCR, and the TCRdb table lists in-frame clones only, not all of them. The sample holds fewer than 400,000 clones, 6.5% to 10% seen once. Whole-study findings and limits: No resolution was reached here on whether HLA type influences TCRB rearrangement. Within each of all four CD4+ subsets, Type 1 diabetes patients had TCRB CDR3s that were moderately but significantly shorter.

Concerning this clone: Its antigen remains unknown.

The authors sorted CD4+ naive, central memory, regulatory and stem cell-like memory cells via CD45RO/CCR7/CD25/CD127/CD95/CD27. Germline assignment: CDR1 SGDLS and CDR2 YYNGEE. The CDR3 length is 15 residues. Unmatched junction bases numbered 6, after V lost 4 bases and J lost 4 bases. The chain uses TRBV9 and TRBJ2-5; 11 nucleotides align to TRBD1. This receptor was identified in a woman aged 18-29 years in good health. Sequencing input: central memory CD4+ T cells from blood. The DNA for the CDR3 is TGTGCCAGCAGCCCCGGGACAGGGGGAAGAGAGACCCAGTACTTC. This sequence encodes CASSPGTGGRETQYF.